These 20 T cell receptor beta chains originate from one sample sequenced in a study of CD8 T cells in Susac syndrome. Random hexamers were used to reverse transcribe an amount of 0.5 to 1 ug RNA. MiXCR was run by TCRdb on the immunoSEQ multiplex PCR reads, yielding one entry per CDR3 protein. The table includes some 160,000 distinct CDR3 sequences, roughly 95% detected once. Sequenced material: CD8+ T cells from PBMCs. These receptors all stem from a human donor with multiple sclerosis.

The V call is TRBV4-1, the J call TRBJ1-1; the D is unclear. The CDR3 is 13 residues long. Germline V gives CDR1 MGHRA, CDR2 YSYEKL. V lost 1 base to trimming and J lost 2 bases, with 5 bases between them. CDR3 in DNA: TGCGCCAGCAGCCAAGTTGGAAACACTGAAGCTTTCTTT. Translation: CASSQVGNTEAFF.

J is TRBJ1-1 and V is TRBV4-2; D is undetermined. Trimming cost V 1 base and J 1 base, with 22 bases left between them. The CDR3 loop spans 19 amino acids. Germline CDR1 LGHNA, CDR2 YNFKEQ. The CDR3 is CASSQALSGVRGWNTEAFF. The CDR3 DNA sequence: TGTGCCAGCAGCCAAGCGCTCTCGGGCGTAAGAGGGTGGAACACTGAAGCTTTCTTT.

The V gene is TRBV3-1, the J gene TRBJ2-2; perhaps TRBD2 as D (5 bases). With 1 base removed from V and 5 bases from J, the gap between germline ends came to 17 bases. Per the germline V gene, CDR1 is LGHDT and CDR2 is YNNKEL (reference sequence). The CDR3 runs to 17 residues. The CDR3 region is CASSQGLAGTATGELFF. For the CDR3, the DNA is TGTGCCAGCAGCCAAGGACTGGCGGGTACGGCGACCGGGGAGCTGTTTTTT.

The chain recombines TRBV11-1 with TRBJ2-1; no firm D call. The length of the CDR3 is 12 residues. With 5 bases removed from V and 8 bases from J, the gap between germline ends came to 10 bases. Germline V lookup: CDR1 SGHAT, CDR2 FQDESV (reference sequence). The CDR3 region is CASSVKRDEQFF. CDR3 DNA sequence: TGTGCCAGCAGCGTTAAGCGTGATGAGCAGTTCTTC.

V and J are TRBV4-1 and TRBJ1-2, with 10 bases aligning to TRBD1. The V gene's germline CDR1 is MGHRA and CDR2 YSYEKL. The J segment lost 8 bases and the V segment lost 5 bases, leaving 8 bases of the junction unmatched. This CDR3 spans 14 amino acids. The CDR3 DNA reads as TGCGCCAGCAGCGGGCGACAGGGGGCCGGGGGCTACACCTTC. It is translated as CASSGRQGAGGYTF.

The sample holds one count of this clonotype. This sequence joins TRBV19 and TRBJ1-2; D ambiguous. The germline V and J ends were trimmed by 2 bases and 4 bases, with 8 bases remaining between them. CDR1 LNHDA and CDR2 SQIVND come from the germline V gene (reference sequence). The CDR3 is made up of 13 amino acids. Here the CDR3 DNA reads TGTGCCAGTAGTATATCCGACATCTATGGCTACACCTTC. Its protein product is CASSISDIYGYTF.

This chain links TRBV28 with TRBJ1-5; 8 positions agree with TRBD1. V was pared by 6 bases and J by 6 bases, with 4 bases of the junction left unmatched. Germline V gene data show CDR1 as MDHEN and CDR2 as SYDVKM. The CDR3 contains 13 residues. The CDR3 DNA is TGTGCCAGCAGGTCCAGGGGGCTTCAGCCCCAGCATTTT. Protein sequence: CASRSRGLQPQHF.

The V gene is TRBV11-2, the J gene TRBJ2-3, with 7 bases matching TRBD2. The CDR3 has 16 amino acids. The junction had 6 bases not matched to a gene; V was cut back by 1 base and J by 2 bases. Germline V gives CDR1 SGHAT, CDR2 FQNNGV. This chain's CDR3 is CASSLGRLAFTDTQYF. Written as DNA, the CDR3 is TGTGCCAGCAGCTTAGGGCGACTAGCCTTCACAGATACGCAGTATTTT.

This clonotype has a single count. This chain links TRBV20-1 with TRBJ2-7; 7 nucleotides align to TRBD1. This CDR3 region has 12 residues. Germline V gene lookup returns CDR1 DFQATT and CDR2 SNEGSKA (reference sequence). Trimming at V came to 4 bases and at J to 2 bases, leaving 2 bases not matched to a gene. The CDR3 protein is CSANGQAYEQYF. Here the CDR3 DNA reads TGCAGTGCTAACGGACAGGCCTACGAGCAGTACTTC.

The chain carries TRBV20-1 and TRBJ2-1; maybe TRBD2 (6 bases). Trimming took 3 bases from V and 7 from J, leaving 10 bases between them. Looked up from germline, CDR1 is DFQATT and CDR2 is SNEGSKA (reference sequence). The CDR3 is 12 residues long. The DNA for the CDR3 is TGCAGTGCTAGGGATGGGGGGAATGAGCAGTTCTTC. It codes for CSARDGGNEQFF.

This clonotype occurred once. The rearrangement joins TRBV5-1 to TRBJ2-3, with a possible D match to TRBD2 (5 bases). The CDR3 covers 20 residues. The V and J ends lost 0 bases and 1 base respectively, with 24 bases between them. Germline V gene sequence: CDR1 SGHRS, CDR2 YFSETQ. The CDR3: CASSLALGTSRSQGTDTQYF. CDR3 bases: TGCGCCAGCAGCTTGGCCCTAGGAACTAGTCGGTCCCAAGGCACAGATACGCAGTATTTT. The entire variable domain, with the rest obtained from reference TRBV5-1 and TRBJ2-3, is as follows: KAGVTQTPRYLIKTRGQQVTLSCSPISGHRSVSWYQQTPGQGLQFLFEYFSETQRNKGNFPGRFSGRQFSNSRSEMNVSTLELGDSALYLCASSLALGTSRSQGTDTQYFGPGTRLTVL.

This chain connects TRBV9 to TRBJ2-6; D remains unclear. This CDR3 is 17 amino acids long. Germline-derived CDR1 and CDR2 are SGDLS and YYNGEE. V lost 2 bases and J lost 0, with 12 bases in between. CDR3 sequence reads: CASSVWGPSSGANVLTF. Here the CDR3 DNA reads TGTGCCAGCAGCGTGTGGGGTCCGAGCTCTGGGGCCAACGTCCTGACTTTC.

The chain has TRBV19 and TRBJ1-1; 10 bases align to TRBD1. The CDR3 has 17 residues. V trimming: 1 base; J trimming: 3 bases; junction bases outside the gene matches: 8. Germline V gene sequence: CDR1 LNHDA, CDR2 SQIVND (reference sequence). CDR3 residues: CASSIGWTGGSDTEAFF. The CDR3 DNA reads TGTGCCAGTAGTATAGGGTGGACAGGGGGATCGGACACTGAAGCTTTCTTT.

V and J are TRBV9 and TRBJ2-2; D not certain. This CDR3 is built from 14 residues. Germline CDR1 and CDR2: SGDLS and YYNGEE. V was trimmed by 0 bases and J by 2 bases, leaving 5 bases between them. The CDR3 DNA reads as TGTGCCAGCAGCGTAGACTATAACACCGGGGAGCTGTTTTTT. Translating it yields CASSVDYNTGELFF.

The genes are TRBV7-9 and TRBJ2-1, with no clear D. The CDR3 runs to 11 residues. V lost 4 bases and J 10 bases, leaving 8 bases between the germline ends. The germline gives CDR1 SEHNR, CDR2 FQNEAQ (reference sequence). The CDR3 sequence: CASSYAYEQFF. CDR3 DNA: TGTGCCAGCAGCTATGCTTACGAGCAGTTCTTC.

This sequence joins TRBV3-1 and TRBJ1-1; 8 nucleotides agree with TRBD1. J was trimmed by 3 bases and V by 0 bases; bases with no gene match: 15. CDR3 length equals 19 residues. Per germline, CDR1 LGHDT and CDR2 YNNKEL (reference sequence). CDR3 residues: CASSQDWTRQGASYTEAFF. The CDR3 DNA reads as TGTGCCAGCAGCCAAGATTGGACACGGCAGGGGGCCTCTTACACTGAAGCTTTCTTT.

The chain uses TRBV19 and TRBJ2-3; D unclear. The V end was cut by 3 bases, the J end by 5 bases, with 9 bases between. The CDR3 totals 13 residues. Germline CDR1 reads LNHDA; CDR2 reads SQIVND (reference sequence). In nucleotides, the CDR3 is TGTGCCAGTAGTATGTACAGTCGAGATACGCAGTATTTT. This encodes CASSMYSRDTQYF.

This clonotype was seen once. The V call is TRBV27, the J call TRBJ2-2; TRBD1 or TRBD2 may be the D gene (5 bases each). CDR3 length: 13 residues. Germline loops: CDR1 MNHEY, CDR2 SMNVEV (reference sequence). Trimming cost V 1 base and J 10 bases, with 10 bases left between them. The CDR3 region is CASSLLGTKELFF. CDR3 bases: TGTGCCAGCAGTTTATTAGGGACCAAGGAGCTGTTTTTT.

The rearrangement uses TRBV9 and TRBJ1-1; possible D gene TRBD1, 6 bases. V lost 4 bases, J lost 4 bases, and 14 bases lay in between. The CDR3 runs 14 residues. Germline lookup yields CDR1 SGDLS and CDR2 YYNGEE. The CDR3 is CASSSTGRATEAFF. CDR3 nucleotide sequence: TGTGCCAGCAGCTCAACAGGGCGGGCCACTGAAGCTTTCTTT.

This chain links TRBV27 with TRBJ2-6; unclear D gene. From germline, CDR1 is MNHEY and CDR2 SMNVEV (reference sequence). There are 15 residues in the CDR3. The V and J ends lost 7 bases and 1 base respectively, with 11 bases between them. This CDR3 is CASKLGLSGANVLTF. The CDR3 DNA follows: TGTGCCAGCAAGCTCGGGTTATCTGGGGCCAACGTCCTGACTTTC.